These 28 T cell receptor beta chains originate from one sample sequenced in a study of cytomegalovirus exposure and HLA in healthy donors. PCR employed 60 Vbeta and 13 Jbeta primers. The table came from immunoSEQ multiplex PCR; TCRdb's copy has only in-frame clones and leaves some out. The table records tens of thousands of clones, around four fifths of them present only once. Sequences were obtained from PBMCs. Every receptor here comes from a man between 45 and 60 years old in good health and CMV-seropositive.

V and J are TRBV7-9 and TRBJ2-5; D unresolved. TRBJ2-7 explains the end of the DNA better; the J call may be wrong. The V gene's germline CDR1 is SEHNR and CDR2 FQNEAQ (reference sequence). CDR3 length: 14 residues. CDR3 loop: CASSLSPTPYEQYF. CDR3 bases: TGTGCCAGCAGCCTTTCTCCTACTCCCTACGAGCAGTACTTC.

This sequence joins TRBV18 and TRBJ2-1; TRBD2 matches at 10 bases. J lost 5 bases, V lost 3 bases, and 7 bases had no gene match. The CDR3 is 16 residues long. Germline lookup yields CDR1 KGHSH and CDR2 LQKENI. CDR3 in amino acids: CASSPTVAGGNNEQFF. The CDR3 DNA reads as TGTGCCAGCTCACCCACTGTAGCGGGAGGCAACAATGAGCAGTTCTTC.

The chain uses TRBV9 and TRBJ2-7, with D possibly matching TRBD1 (5 bases). The CDR3 length is 14 residues. The V and J ends lost 4 bases and 4 bases respectively, with 15 bases between them. Per the germline V gene, CDR1 is SGDLS and CDR2 is YYNGEE. CDR3 sequence reads: CASSPGPYRYEQYF. The CDR3 coding sequence is TGTGCCAGCAGCCCCGGACCGTACAGGTACGAGCAGTACTTC.

This chain joins TRBV7-6 and TRBJ2-1, with unresolved D. The germline gives CDR1 SGHVS, CDR2 FNYEAQ. V lost 5 bases and J 9 bases, leaving 20 bases between the germline ends. The CDR3 runs 15 residues. The CDR3 bases are TGTGCCAGCAGCCCCGCGTTTAGCTCTTTGCTTGAGCAGTTCTTC. The encoded protein is CASSPAFSSLLEQFF.

The V call is TRBV7-2, the J call TRBJ1-2; D may be TRBD1 (6 bases). The CDR3 sequence is 14 residues long. V dropped 5 bases and J dropped 7 bases, with 17 bases sitting between them. Germline V gene sequence: CDR1 SGHTA, CDR2 FQGNSA. The CDR3: CASSHSIGGPGYTF. The CDR3 bases are TGTGCCAGCAGCCATAGCATCGGGGGGCCTGGCTACACCTTC.

Turning to this clone: An end of the junction does not agree with germline; a read error may underlie this. Other nucleotide sequences from this sample produce the same CDR3. The rearrangement uses TRBV2 and TRBJ1-2; 9 nucleotides agree with TRBD1. Germline V gene sequence: CDR1 SNHLY, CDR2 FYNNEI. This CDR3 comprises 17 residues. The CDR3 loop reads CASRALPTGQGANGYTF. CDR3 bases: TGCGCCAGCCGGGCCCTCCCCACGGGACAGGGTGCGAATGGCTACACCTTC.

V is TRBV7-3 and J is TRBJ2-3, with TRBD2 identical over 12 bases. Germline V lookup: CDR1 SGHTA, CDR2 FQGTGA. The CDR3 loop spans 15 amino acids. The J segment lost 3 bases and the V segment lost 4 bases, leaving 2 bases of the junction unmatched. Written as DNA, the CDR3 is TGTGCCAGCAGCTCGACTAGCGGGAGAACAGATACGCAGTATTTT. It codes for CASSSTSGRTDTQYF.

This clone was picked up a small number of times. The chain links TRBV4-2 to TRBJ1-2; D is uncertain. Germline assignment: CDR1 LGHNA and CDR2 YNFKEQ. This CDR3 contains 14 residues. The germline V and J ends were trimmed by 1 base and 4 bases, with 10 bases remaining between them. The CDR3 sequence is CASSQAAGIYGYTF. CDR3 nucleotides: TGTGCCAGCAGCCAAGCCGCAGGAATCTATGGCTACACCTTC.

V usage is TRBV5-4 and J usage is TRBJ1-2; possible D gene TRBD1, 6 bases. This CDR3 region has 17 residues. The V gene lost 0 bases and the J gene lost 2 bases, with 17 bases spanning the gap. Germline V gives CDR1 SGHNT, CDR2 YYREEE (reference sequence). CDR3 protein: CASSLDREVLLNYGYTF. The CDR3 DNA reads as TGTGCCAGCAGCTTGGACAGGGAAGTTTTACTAAACTATGGCTACACCTTC.

V is TRBV27 and J is TRBJ2-7, with D possibly matching TRBD1 (6 bases). The CDR3 runs 14 residues. Trimming left V 5 bases short and J 3 bases short, with 14 bases between. Germline V gene lookup returns CDR1 MNHEY and CDR2 SMNVEV (reference sequence). The CDR3: CASSQDGTLYEQYF. CDR3 coding DNA: TGTGCCAGCAGTCAAGACGGGACACTCTACGAGCAGTACTTC.

In its sample, this clone was seen once. This chain uses TRBV6-5 with TRBJ1-2; 7 bases fit TRBD1. Trimming at V came to 4 bases and at J to 7 bases, leaving 15 bases not matched to a gene. Germline V gene data show CDR1 as MNHEY and CDR2 as SVGAGI. The CDR3 has 16 residues. The CDR3 loop reads CASSSSRSGQNSGYTF. In nucleotides, the CDR3 is TGTGCCAGCAGTTCCTCGAGATCGGGACAGAATTCTGGCTACACCTTC.

This clone was seen more than once but under ten times. The V call is TRBV19, the J call TRBJ2-5, with 11 nucleotides matching TRBD2. The CDR3 is 15 amino acids. Trimming cost V 6 bases and J 4 bases; bases outside gene matches: 7. The V gene's germline CDR1 is LNHDA and CDR2 SQIVND (reference sequence). CDR3: CASRSRLAGGETQYF. The CDR3 coding sequence is TGTGCCAGTAGGAGTAGGCTAGCGGGAGGAGAGACCCAGTACTTC.

The rearrangement joins TRBV4-3 to TRBJ2-3; 9 bases fit TRBD2. V lost 1 base, J lost 2 bases, and 7 bases stayed unmatched. CDR3 length: 17 residues. Germline V gene data show CDR1 as LGHNA and CDR2 as YSLEER. CDR3 loop: CASSQVGSGSPTDTQYF. The CDR3 nucleotides read TGCGCCAGCAGCCAAGTAGGTAGCGGGAGCCCCACAGATACGCAGTATTTT.

The rearrangement links TRBV2 to TRBJ1-4, with TRBD1 as a possible D gene (5 bases). This CDR3 spans 14 amino acids. Germline V gene data show CDR1 as SNHLY and CDR2 as FYNNEI. The ends were cut back, 10 bases at V and 2 bases at J, with 14 bases in the middle. DNA of the CDR3: TGTGCCACCTTCGGAGCAGGGACTAATGAAAAACTGTTTTTT. Translation: CATFGAGTNEKLFF.

CDR3 DNA: TGCGCCAGCAGCCCCCCGGGAGCCAGGGCAGATACGCAGTATTTT. Translated, it gives CASSPPGARADTQYF. V gene TRBV4-1 combines with J gene TRBJ2-3, with D perhaps matching TRBD2 (6 bases). V was trimmed by 4 bases and J by 4 bases, leaving 15 bases between them. CDR3 length: 15 amino acids. Germline V CDR1 and CDR2: MGHRA, YSYEKL.

The chain links TRBV7-2 to TRBJ2-7; D possibly corresponds to TRBD2 (5 bases). From germline, CDR1 is SGHTA and CDR2 FQGNSA. This CDR3 spans 13 amino acids. The V and J ends lost 8 bases and 3 bases respectively, with 14 bases between them. The CDR3 bases are TGTGCCAGCTCCGGAAACGCGGGCTACGAGCAGTACTTC. This sequence encodes CASSGNAGYEQYF.

This clone was recorded only once. The chain employs TRBV30 and TRBJ1-2, with TRBD1 identical over 7 bases. The trim removed 1 base at V and 2 bases at J, leaving 7 bases unmatched. This CDR3 is 15 amino acids long. Germline V CDR1 and CDR2: GTSNPN, SVGIG (reference sequence). This chain's CDR3 is CAWSGGAGGNYGYTF. The DNA of the CDR3 is TGTGCCTGGAGTGGCGGAGCAGGGGGGAACTATGGCTACACCTTC. Based on the CDR3 plus reference TRBV30 and TRBJ1-2, the full variable domain is SQTIHQWPATLVQPVGSPLSLECTVEGTSNPNLYWYRQAAGRGLQLLFYSVGIGQISSEVPQNLSASRPQDRQFILSSKKLLLSDSGFYLCAWSGGAGGNYGYTFGSGTRLTVV.

V usage is TRBV11-3 and J usage is TRBJ2-3; D uncertain. Germline CDR1 is SGHNT and CDR2 is YENEEA. The V gene lost 5 bases and the J gene lost 2 bases, with 14 bases spanning the gap. This CDR3 has 15 residues. CDR3 sequence reads: CASSPVESYTDTQYF. The CDR3 bases are TGTGCCAGCAGCCCCGTTGAGTCGTACACAGATACGCAGTATTTT.

The V call is TRBV7-8, the J call TRBJ2-5; 13 bases fit TRBD2. The CDR3 length is 16 residues. Germline V gene lookup returns CDR1 SGHVS and CDR2 FQNEAQ. J gave up 13 bases and V 3 bases, and 14 bases lay outside the gene matches. The CDR3 coding sequence is TGTGCCAGCAGCTTCCCCGTGGGGACTAGCGGGACGAAACCGTACTTC. Translating gives CASSFPVGTSGTKPYF.

The chain carries TRBV18 and TRBJ1-5; D call uncertain. The CDR3 consists of 15 residues. Germline V CDR1 and CDR2: KGHSH, LQKENI. V was shortened by 3 bases and J by 3 bases, with 12 bases between the two germline ends. The CDR3 coding sequence is TGTGCCAGCTCACCGCCTGAACAGACCAATCAGCCCCAGCATTTT. Its protein product is CASSPPEQTNQPQHF.

This chain connects TRBV19 to TRBJ2-3; 7 nucleotides match TRBD1. J was trimmed by 4 bases and V by 7 bases; bases with no gene match: 11. Germline V lookup: CDR1 LNHDA, CDR2 SQIVND (reference sequence). The CDR3 is made up of 15 amino acids. The CDR3 DNA sequence: TGTGCCAGTACTTATGCGACAGGGCAGGCAGATACGCAGTATTTT. Its protein product is CASTYATGQADTQYF.

The chain recombines TRBV2 with TRBJ1-1; D remains ambiguous. This CDR3 has 12 amino acids. Germline lookup yields CDR1 SNHLY and CDR2 FYNNEI. V shed 7 bases and J shed 0 bases, with 6 bases lying between them. Here the CDR3 DNA reads TGTGCCAGCAACGACTTGAACACTGAAGCTTTCTTT. Amino acids: CASNDLNTEAFF.

The genes are TRBV6-1 and TRBJ1-5; D may be TRBD1 (5 bases). CDR3 size: 15 residues. Per germline, CDR1 MNHNS and CDR2 SASEGT. Between the trimmed V and J ends, which lost 3 bases and 0 bases, there was a span of 9 bases. DNA of the CDR3: TGTGCCAGCAGTGAGTACGGGGGTAGCAATCAGCCCCAGCATTTT. Translated: CASSEYGGSNQPQHF.

This clone was detected only a few times. This chain joins TRBV2 and TRBJ1-2, with D perhaps TRBD1 (6 bases). Trimming removed 6 bases at V and 4 bases at J, with 9 bases between. This CDR3 has 12 residues. Germline assignment: CDR1 SNHLY and CDR2 FYNNEI. The DNA of the CDR3 is TGTGCCAGCAGACCGACAGGCTATGGCTACACCTTC. It specifies CASRPTGYGYTF.

This rearrangement joins TRBV9 to TRBJ2-3; D may be TRBD1 (6 bases). CDR3 length equals 12 residues. Trimming shortened V by 3 bases and J by 10 bases, and 12 bases separated the two germline ends. CDR1 and CDR2 (germline): SGDLS, YYNGEE. The CDR3 DNA is TGTGCCAGCAGCGGGGGGCTAGGCTCGCAGTATTTT. Encoded protein: CASSGGLGSQYF.

With respect to this clone: One end of the junction is discordant with germline, which a read error may explain. This chain connects TRBV7-3 to TRBJ2-1; no definite D call. The germline gives CDR1 SGHTA, CDR2 FQGTGA. This CDR3 contains 12 residues. The CDR3 region is CSSSDGSPGEFF. The CDR3 DNA sequence: TGTTCCAGCAGCGACGGGTCTCCCGGCGAGTTCTTC.

This rearrangement joins TRBV27 to TRBJ2-3, with D hard to call. The germline V gene has CDR1 MNHEY and CDR2 SMNVEV (reference sequence). The V end lost 2 bases, the J end lost 1 base, and 10 bases lay between the germline ends. The CDR3 covers 15 residues. The CDR3 DNA is TGTGCCAGCAGTTTAATACACGCCCGCACAGATACGCAGTATTTT. Translated, it gives CASSLIHARTDTQYF.

The chain uses TRBV5-1 and TRBJ1-1; possible D gene TRBD1, 6 bases. The CDR3 is 14 residues long. Trimming took off 4 bases at V and 2 bases at J, with 12 bases between the two ends. Germline CDR1 and CDR2: SGHRS and YFSETQ. In DNA, the CDR3 is TGCGCCAGCAGCCTACAGGGATCTAACACTGAAGCTTTCTTT. The encoded protein is CASSLQGSNTEAFF.